The 10 T cell receptor beta chains presented below share a single source sample, sequenced in a study of cytotoxic CD8 clonotypes in ibrutinib-treated CLL. Measured with immunoSEQ multiplex PCR; TCRdb has only the in-frame clones, and not every one. The table includes more than 150,000 clones, approximately 68% detected once. The material sequenced was PBMCs, taken after 24 months of ibrutinib treatment. The receptors originated from a human donor with chronic lymphocytic leukemia.

CDR3 protein: CASRASGNPYNEQFF. The CDR3 DNA reads TGTGCCAGCAGGGCTAGCGGGAACCCTTACAATGAGCAGTTCTTC. The chain joins TRBV27 to TRBJ2-1; the match to TRBD2 covers 9 bases. This CDR3 contains 15 residues. Per the germline V gene, CDR1 is MNHEY and CDR2 is SMNVEV (reference sequence). The junction had 7 bases not matched to a gene; V was cut back by 6 bases and J by 4 bases.

The J gene is TRBJ2-1, the V gene TRBV10-3; TRBD1 agrees at 8 bases. The CDR3 contains 12 residues. Trimming at V came to 2 bases and at J to 10 bases, leaving 1 base not matched to a gene. CDR1 ENHRY and CDR2 SYGVKD come from the germline V gene. CDR3 sequence: CAISERDREQFF. CDR3 in DNA: TGTGCCATCAGTGAGAGGGACAGGGAGCAGTTCTTC.

The genes are TRBV23-1 and TRBJ1-2, with a weak D call TRBD1 (6 bases). TRBV23-1 is an ORF, and what it does is uncertain. The CDR3 has 15 residues. Trimming removed 0 bases at V and 7 bases at J, with 15 bases between. The CDR3 bases are TGCGCCAGCAGTCAATCGGTACAGGGCGAGGGTGGCTACACCTTC. Translated, it gives CASSQSVQGEGGYTF.

V and J are TRBV4-3 and TRBJ2-1; perhaps TRBD2 as D (5 bases). CDR1 and CDR2 (germline): LGHNA, YSLEER. Trimming left V 1 base short and J 0 bases short, with 13 bases between. The CDR3 has 17 amino acids. The CDR3 DNA reads as TGCGCCAGCAGCCAAGTCATTAGCGCGAGCTCCTACAATGAGCAGTTCTTC. Translating gives CASSQVISASSYNEQFF.

The chain links TRBV5-1 to TRBJ2-3; D is undetermined. V was trimmed by 0 bases and J by 3 bases, leaving 17 bases between them. The germline gives CDR1 SGHRS, CDR2 YFSETQ. The CDR3 is 17 residues long. CDR3 amino acids: CASSLAPGSERTDTQYF. The CDR3 DNA reads TGCGCCAGCAGCTTGGCGCCAGGTTCTGAACGTACAGATACGCAGTATTTT.

The chain uses TRBV7-3 and TRBJ2-7, with TRBD2 matching over 8 bases. The CDR3 sequence is 15 residues long. CDR1 SGHTA and CDR2 FQGTGA come from the germline V gene. V shed 5 bases and J 1 base; nucleotides not matched to a gene: 7. CDR3 region: CASSLTLAASYEQYF. CDR3 DNA sequence: TGTGCCAGCAGCCTCACACTAGCGGCGTCCTACGAGCAGTACTTC.

V is TRBV9 and J is TRBJ2-5, with 8 bases that match TRBD1. The V and J ends lost 4 bases and 5 bases, in that order; junction bases with no gene match: 13. The CDR3 consists of 16 residues. Germline V lookup: CDR1 SGDLS, CDR2 YYNGEE. CDR3 nucleotides: TGTGCCAGCAGCTTCGGCGGACAGGGCGCGGTCGAGACCCAGTACTTC. Amino acid sequence: CASSFGGQGAVETQYF.

V usage is TRBV18 and J usage is TRBJ2-3; TRBD1 matches at 10 bases. The V gene end was trimmed by 3 bases and the J gene end by 2 bases; junction bases not matched to a gene: 2. CDR3 length: 15 amino acids. Germline V gives CDR1 KGHSH, CDR2 LQKENI. Here the CDR3 DNA reads TGTGCCAGCTCACCGGGACAGGGGTTCACAGATACGCAGTATTTT. Amino acid sequence: CASSPGQGFTDTQYF.

The rearrangement joins TRBV15 to TRBJ2-1, with 7 bases identical to TRBD2. This CDR3 has 17 amino acids. V dropped 1 base and J dropped 7; count of bases not matched to a gene: 13. The germline gives CDR1 LNHNV, CDR2 YYDKDF (reference sequence). CDR3 residues: CATSRAPPTSNINEQFF. The CDR3 DNA reads TGTGCCACCAGCAGAGCCCCCCCGACTAGCAATATAAATGAGCAGTTCTTC. Full variable domain (missing parts from reference TRBV15 and TRBJ2-1): DAMVIQNPRYQVTQFGKPVTLSCSQTLNHNVMYWYQQKSSQAPKLLFHYYDKDFNNEADTPDNFQSRRPNTSFCFLDIRSPGLGDTAMYLCATSRAPPTSNINEQFFGPGTRLTVL.

The chain joins TRBV4-2 to TRBJ2-1; 7 nucleotides match TRBD1. With 4 bases clipped from V and 6 bases from J, the junction kept 6 bases outside the gene matches. This CDR3 comprises 14 residues. Germline V gene lookup returns CDR1 LGHNA and CDR2 YNFKEQ. The CDR3 reads CASSRRDRVNEQFF. The CDR3 region has the DNA TGTGCCAGCAGCCGACGAGACAGGGTCAATGAGCAGTTCTTC.